The 32 T cell receptor beta chains given below trace back to one sample, sequenced in a study of cytomegalovirus exposure and HLA in healthy donors. The PCR employed 60 Vbeta primers together with 13 Jbeta primers. The protocol was immunoSEQ multiplex PCR, while the TCRdb copy is restricted to in-frame clones and leaves out a portion. The repertoire holds approximately 200,000 clones, with approximately 79% as singletons. Sequenced sample: PBMCs. These receptors came from a man aged 18 to 30 in good health and CMV-seronegative.

V usage is TRBV30 and J usage is TRBJ2-2; D uncertain. The length of the CDR3 is 12 residues. V lost 0 bases, J lost 6 bases, and 5 bases lay in between. CDR1 is GTSNPN and CDR2 is SVGIG in the germline V gene (reference sequence). The CDR3 loop reads CAWSVRAGELFF. CDR3 nucleotides: TGTGCCTGGAGTGTGCGCGCCGGGGAGCTGTTTTTT.

J is TRBJ1-2 and V is TRBV4-1; 10 bases are a match to TRBD1. Germline loops: CDR1 MGHRA, CDR2 YSYEKL. V was pared by 0 bases and J by 5 bases, with 9 bases of the junction left unmatched. The CDR3 is made up of 17 amino acids. The CDR3 region is CASSQEGGPGQGYGYTF. CDR3 bases: TGCGCCAGCAGCCAAGAAGGGGGGCCGGGACAGGGGTATGGCTACACCTTC.

This sequence joins TRBV7-9 and TRBJ1-2; 7 positions agree with TRBD1. The germline gives CDR1 SEHNR, CDR2 FQNEAQ (reference sequence). There are 15 residues in the CDR3. Germline trimming cut 1 base from V and 0 bases from J; bases unmatched to any gene: 2. For the CDR3, the DNA is TGTGCCAGCAGCTTAGAACAGGGGACTAACTATGGCTACACCTTC. Encoded protein: CASSLEQGTNYGYTF. Combining the CDR3 with reference TRBV7-9 and TRBJ1-2 gives the whole variable domain DTGVSQNPRHKITKRGQNVTFRCDPISEHNRLYWYRQTLGQGPEFLTYFQNEAQLEKSRLLSDRFSAERPKGSFSTLEIQRTEQGDSAMYLCASSLEQGTNYGYTFGSGTRLTVV.

The chain uses TRBV19 and TRBJ2-1; 10 nucleotides agree with TRBD1. Trimming at V came to 4 bases and at J to 0 bases, leaving 6 bases not matched to a gene. This CDR3 has 17 residues. Germline lookup yields CDR1 LNHDA and CDR2 SQIVND (reference sequence). The CDR3 sequence: CASSRGQGTSSYNEQFF. The CDR3 region has the DNA TGTGCCAGTAGTAGGGGACAGGGGACGAGCTCCTACAATGAGCAGTTCTTC.

As DNA, the CDR3 is TGTGCCAGCAGCTTAGCGTGGGGCAGGAGGAACACTGAAGCTTTCTTT. This gives the protein CASSLAWGRRNTEAFF. This chain joins TRBV7-2 and TRBJ1-1, with TRBD1 as a possible D gene (5 bases). CDR3 size: 16 residues. Between the trimmed V and J ends, which lost 0 bases and 1 base, there was a span of 12 bases. Germline V CDR1 and CDR2: SGHTA, FQGNSA. The variable domain in full, completed from reference TRBV7-2 and TRBJ1-1, reads GAGVSQSPSNKVTEKGKDVELRCDPISGHTALYWYRQSLGQGLEFLIYFQGNSAPDKSGLPSDRFSAERTGGSVSTLTIQRTQQEDSAVYLCASSLAWGRRNTEAFFGQGTRLTVV.

The genes are TRBV30 and TRBJ2-5; D gene unclear. V lost 4 bases and J lost 5, with 11 bases in between. Germline V gives CDR1 GTSNPN, CDR2 SVGIG (reference sequence). The CDR3 is 12 amino acids. This chain's CDR3 is CAWTFAKETQYF. The CDR3 region has the DNA TGTGCCTGGACCTTCGCGAAGGAGACCCAGTACTTC.

This clone showed up just once. The chain links TRBV5-1 to TRBJ2-3; TRBD2 aligns across 10 bases. This CDR3 is 16 amino acids long. Per germline, CDR1 SGHRS and CDR2 YFSETQ. The junction had 7 bases not matched to a gene; V was cut back by 0 bases and J by 6 bases. The CDR3: CASSLEPSGSSDTQYF. DNA for the CDR3: TGCGCCAGCAGCTTGGAACCTAGCGGGAGCTCTGATACGCAGTATTTT.

The genes are TRBV7-6 and TRBJ1-6; D perhaps matches TRBD1 (5 bases). V was trimmed by 1 base and J by 8 bases, leaving 6 bases between them. Germline V gene sequence: CDR1 SGHVS, CDR2 FNYEAQ. The CDR3 has 13 amino acids. The CDR3 loop reads CASSLGGDSPLHF. In DNA, the CDR3 is TGTGCCAGCAGCTTAGGGGGCGATTCACCCCTCCACTTT.

The chain joins TRBV7-9 to TRBJ2-7, with a possible D match to TRBD2 (6 bases). Between the trimmed V and J ends, which lost 2 bases and 3 bases, there was a span of 8 bases. The germline CDR1 and CDR2 sequences are SEHNR and FQNEAQ (reference sequence). This CDR3 region has 13 residues. CDR3 coding DNA: TGTGCCAGCAGCTTACCTAGCGTCTACGAGCAGTACTTC. Protein sequence: CASSLPSVYEQYF.

This rearrangement joins TRBV5-5 to TRBJ2-3; D gene ambiguous. Trimming removed 5 bases from V and 0 bases from J, with 16 bases in between. This CDR3 has 16 residues. Germline CDR1 is SGHKS and CDR2 is YYEKEE (reference sequence). The chain's CDR3 is CASRRPDTSSTDTQYF. The CDR3 DNA follows: TGTGCCAGCAGAAGACCTGACACGTCTAGCACAGATACGCAGTATTTT.

This sequence joins TRBV9 and TRBJ2-5; 15 bases match TRBD2. This CDR3 is 20 amino acids long. Germline V gives CDR1 SGDLS, CDR2 YYNGEE. V lost 2 bases and J lost 1; bases outside the gene matches: 12. The CDR3 region is CASSVPHSGLAGGLQETQYF. CDR3 nucleotide sequence: TGTGCCAGCAGCGTTCCCCACTCGGGACTAGCGGGAGGACTCCAAGAGACCCAGTACTTC.

The chain recombines TRBV11-3 with TRBJ1-1, with 11 bases fitting TRBD1. The V and J ends lost 3 bases and 2 bases, in that order; junction bases with no gene match: 5. This CDR3 contains 16 residues. Germline V CDR1 and CDR2: SGHNT, YENEEA. The CDR3 region has the DNA TGTGCCAGCAGCTTCCGGGACAGGGGGTTAAACACTGAAGCTTTCTTT. This gives the protein CASSFRDRGLNTEAFF.

Turning to this clone: Other DNA sequences in this specimen translate into the identical CDR3. The V call is TRBV7-2, the J call TRBJ1-6; the match to TRBD1 covers 10 bases. Germline CDR1 and CDR2: SGHTA and FQGNSA. J gave up 7 bases and V 1 base, and 7 bases lay outside the gene matches. The CDR3 covers 17 residues. In DNA form, the CDR3 reads TGTGCCAGCAGCTTAGTTCCACCGGGACAGGGGAATTCACCCCTCCACTTT. Translated, it gives CASSLVPPGQGNSPLHF.

The chain recombines TRBV2 with TRBJ2-5; TRBD2 matches at 10 bases. This CDR3 comprises 14 residues. Germline lookup yields CDR1 SNHLY and CDR2 FYNNEI. V shed 8 bases and J 5 bases; nucleotides not matched to a gene: 8. The CDR3 DNA is TGTGCCAGCTTAGCGGGGGGTGCCGCCGAGACCCAGTACTTC. Translating gives CASLAGGAAETQYF.

This rearrangement joins TRBV2 to TRBJ2-4; 8 nucleotides agree with TRBD2. With 4 bases clipped from V and 0 bases from J, the junction kept 5 bases outside the gene matches. CDR1 and CDR2 from the germline V gene are SNHLY and FYNNEI. CDR3 length equals 16 residues. CDR3 in amino acids: CASSALRGEAKNIQYF. The CDR3 DNA reads as TGTGCCAGCAGTGCTCTGCGGGGGGAAGCCAAAAACATTCAGTACTTC.

This CDR3 reads CASSTGGAQHF. The CDR3 bases are TGTGCCAGCAGCACGGGGGGGGCCCAGCATTTT. V gene TRBV28 combines with J gene TRBJ1-5; the D gene is possibly TRBD1 (5 bases). Trimming pared 6 bases from V and 11 bases from J, leaving 11 bases between. The CDR3 is 11 residues long. CDR1 and CDR2 from the germline V gene are MDHEN and SYDVKM.

The J gene is TRBJ2-1, the V gene TRBV27; D perhaps matches TRBD1 (6 bases). Per the germline V gene, CDR1 is MNHEY and CDR2 is SMNVEV (reference sequence). CDR3 length equals 12 residues. V lost 3 bases and J lost 9, with 9 bases in between. The CDR3 DNA is TGTGCCAGCAGTTTCACAGGGAGTGAGCAGTTCTTC. Its translation: CASSFTGSEQFF.

This sequence joins TRBV29-1 and TRBJ2-1; 9 bases match TRBD1. Trimming at V came to 5 bases and at J to 13 bases, leaving 6 bases not matched to a gene. The CDR3 totals 11 residues. Per germline, CDR1 SQVTM and CDR2 ANQGSEA. CDR3 loop: CSVSGTGLQFF. CDR3 coding DNA: TGCAGCGTTTCCGGGACAGGGTTACAGTTCTTC.

The gene calls are TRBV4-3 and TRBJ2-1; 11 positions match TRBD2. Germline V gene sequence: CDR1 LGHNA, CDR2 YSLEER. The CDR3 extends over 18 amino acids. With 1 base clipped from V and 7 bases from J, the junction kept 12 bases outside the gene matches. The CDR3 region has the DNA TGCGCCAGCAGCCAAGTTGCCCTGGGTAGCGGGAGGGGGAATGAGCAGTTCTTC. It translates to CASSQVALGSGRGNEQFF.

This rearrangement joins TRBV9 to TRBJ2-5; TRBD2 aligns across 8 bases. The CDR3 totals 17 residues. Germline V gene data show CDR1 as SGDLS and CDR2 as YYNGEE. J gave up 2 bases and V 3 bases, and 12 bases lay outside the gene matches. The CDR3 sequence: CASSAREIAGSQETQYF. The CDR3 region has the DNA TGTGCCAGCAGCGCCCGGGAGATAGCGGGGAGTCAAGAGACCCAGTACTTC.

The V call is TRBV7-3, the J call TRBJ2-3; 10 nucleotides agree with TRBD2. Germline V gives CDR1 SGHTA, CDR2 FQGTGA. The length of the CDR3 is 16 residues. After removal of 2 bases from V and 4 bases from J, the junction contained 6 bases not matched to a gene. The CDR3 nucleotides are TGTGCCAGCAGCTTACAGGTCAGCGGGGGGGCAGATACGCAGTATTTT. It translates to CASSLQVSGGADTQYF.

The chain combines TRBV5-1 with TRBJ1-5; TRBD1 matches 10 bases. CDR1 and CDR2 (germline): SGHRS, YFSETQ. There are 18 residues in the CDR3. After removal of 7 bases from V and 2 bases from J, the junction contained 15 bases not matched to a gene. The chain's CDR3 is CASLGDRGLPWGNQPQHF. For the CDR3, the DNA is TGCGCCAGCCTGGGGGACAGGGGCCTGCCGTGGGGCAATCAGCCCCAGCATTTT.

J is TRBJ2-3 and V is TRBV27, with 8 bases matching TRBD2. CDR3 length: 16 amino acids. Trimming took 6 bases from V and 4 from J; bases not matched to a gene: 12. From germline, CDR1 is MNHEY and CDR2 SMNVEV (reference sequence). The CDR3 protein is CASSSPTGLGADTQYF. The CDR3 region has the DNA TGTGCCAGCAGCTCCCCGACGGGACTAGGAGCAGATACGCAGTATTTT.

This sequence joins TRBV9 and TRBJ2-2, with 13 nucleotides matching TRBD2. The CDR3 has 18 amino acids. V was clipped by 4 bases and J by 6 bases; unmatched bases: 12. Germline assignment: CDR1 SGDLS and CDR2 YYNGEE. The CDR3 is CASSIRGLAGDGAGELFF. The CDR3 nucleotides read TGTGCCAGCAGCATCCGAGGACTAGCGGGGGATGGGGCCGGGGAGCTGTTTTTT.

The chain combines TRBV7-2 with TRBJ2-5; 10 nucleotides match TRBD1. Germline-derived CDR1 and CDR2 are SGHTA and FQGNSA. The trim removed 5 bases at V and 5 bases at J, leaving 5 bases unmatched. The CDR3 runs to 14 residues. The CDR3 here is CASSVDRGSETQYF. DNA of the CDR3: TGTGCCAGCAGCGTGGACAGGGGGTCGGAGACCCAGTACTTC. The full variable domain, completed using reference TRBV7-2 and TRBJ2-5, is GAGVSQSPSNKVTEKGKDVELRCDPISGHTALYWYRQSLGQGLEFLIYFQGNSAPDKSGLPSDRFSAERTGGSVSTLTIQRTQQEDSAVYLCASSVDRGSETQYFGPGTRLLVL.

In this sample, this clone turned up once. The V and J genes are TRBV7-3 and TRBJ2-2, with D possibly TRBD1 on 6 matching bases. Trimming took off 5 bases at V and 3 bases at J, with 13 bases between the two ends. The germline gives CDR1 SGHTA, CDR2 FQGTGA. The CDR3 is 15 amino acids. The CDR3: CASSPTGSHTGELFF. CDR3 DNA: TGTGCCAGCAGCCCTACAGGGTCGCACACCGGGGAGCTGTTTTTT.

The genes are TRBV28 and TRBJ2-3; TRBD2 matches at 8 bases. The trim removed 6 bases at V and 5 bases at J, leaving 10 bases unmatched. The CDR3 loop spans 15 amino acids. Germline CDR1 MDHEN, CDR2 SYDVKM. The CDR3 region is CASSGIGLAGDTQYF. The DNA of the CDR3 is TGTGCCAGCAGCGGTATCGGACTAGCCGGAGATACGCAGTATTTT.

The genes are TRBV7-2 and TRBJ2-7; D unresolved. Trimming took off 1 base at V and 7 bases at J, with 8 bases between the two ends. From germline, CDR1 is SGHTA and CDR2 FQGNSA. The CDR3 has 12 residues. The CDR3 DNA reads TGTGCCAGCAGCTTAGGCGGATGGGAGCAGTACTTC. This sequence encodes CASSLGGWEQYF. Filled out from reference TRBV7-2 and TRBJ2-7, the complete variable domain reads GAGVSQSPSNKVTEKGKDVELRCDPISGHTALYWYRQSLGQGLEFLIYFQGNSAPDKSGLPSDRFSAERTGGSVSTLTIQRTQQEDSAVYLCASSLGGWEQYFGPGTRLTVT.

This clone was seen more than once but under ten times. The chain combines TRBV5-6 with TRBJ1-2; 7 bases match TRBD1. Germline V gene lookup returns CDR1 SGHDT and CDR2 YYEEEE. The CDR3 consists of 16 residues. J gave up 3 bases and V 5 bases, and 13 bases lay outside the gene matches. The CDR3 region has the DNA TGTGCCAGCAGTTACGAAGGGACAGCTTTTTACTATGGCTACACCTTC. Protein: CASSYEGTAFYYGYTF. The complete variable domain, with remaining parts taken from reference TRBV5-6 and TRBJ1-2, reads DAGVTQSPTHLIKTRGQQVTLRCSPKSGHDTVSWYQQALGQGPQFIFQYYEEEERQRGNFPDRFSGHQFPNYSSELNVNALLLGDSALYLCASSYEGTAFYYGYTFGSGTRLTVV.

J is TRBJ1-1 and V is TRBV30; 7 bases are a match to TRBD1. In germline, CDR1 is GTSNPN, CDR2 SVGIG (reference sequence). This CDR3 region has 14 residues. V lost 7 bases, J lost 0 bases, and 8 bases stayed unmatched. The CDR3 spells CASNRGLLNTEAFF. Here the CDR3 DNA reads TGTGCCTCCAATAGGGGGCTCTTGAACACTGAAGCTTTCTTT.

The chain links TRBV11-2 to TRBJ2-2; perhaps TRBD2 as D (5 bases). CDR3 length: 15 amino acids. Germline V CDR1 and CDR2: SGHAT, FQNNGV. V dropped 1 base and J dropped 2 bases, with 8 bases sitting between them. Written as DNA, the CDR3 is TGTGCCAGCAGCTTAGGAGGGATTAACACCGGGGAGCTGTTTTTT. Residues: CASSLGGINTGELFF. Filled out from reference TRBV11-2 and TRBJ2-2, the complete variable domain reads EAGVAQSPRYKIIEKRQSVAFWCNPISGHATLYWYQQILGQGPKLLIQFQNNGVVDDSQLPKDRFSAERLKGVDSTLKIQPAKLEDSAVYLCASSLGGINTGELFFGEGSRLTVL.

V usage is TRBV7-2 and J usage is TRBJ2-5, with D perhaps TRBD1 (5 bases). V was trimmed by 5 bases and J by 9 bases, leaving 16 bases between them. The V gene's germline CDR1 is SGHTA and CDR2 FQGNSA. The CDR3 sequence is 13 residues long. The CDR3 sequence is CASSLEFQGAQYF. The CDR3 DNA follows: TGTGCCAGCAGCCTAGAGTTCCAAGGGGCCCAGTACTTC.